The clone carrying this T cell receptor beta chain was counted ten times or more. The data originate from a study of T cell repertoires in cytomegalovirus infection. For the study at large: Signatures in public TCR beta sequences pointed to both CMV infection and matching HLA type.

TCRdb fed the reads into MiXCR, producing one record per CDR3 protein. The sample shows some 150,000 distinct CDR3 sequences, about 25% of them seen only once. This CDR3 spans 15 amino acids. J lost 4 bases, V lost 3 bases, and 8 bases had no gene match. Germline V gene sequence: CDR1 LNHDA, CDR2 SQIVND (reference sequence). The rearrangement links TRBV19 to TRBJ1-1, with TRBD1 identical over 7 bases. The specimen was PBMCs. The clonotype comes from a human donor in good health (CMV status not recorded). Some clones in this sample may be carry-over from other donors' samples. In nucleotides, the CDR3 is TGTGCCAGTAGTATCGCGACAGGGTTGGGCACTGAAGCTTTCTTT. Its translation is CASSIATGLGTEAFF.